A selection of T cell receptor beta chains follows, all from one sample in a study of identical twins. TCRdb passed the 5' RACE reads through MiXCR, listing each CDR3 protein once. The sample lists about 530,000 distinct CDR3 sequences, approximately 20% occurring once. These data are also associated with another study on yellow fever vaccine responses in identical twins.

The sample was CD4+ T cells sorted from blood. These receptors were collected from a woman under 30 in good health. The CDR3 runs from the conserved cysteine through the conserved F or W. Each record gives: CDR3 protein, CDR3 DNA, J gene, clone size, D gene, V gene. The D gene is left open where the match is weak. Clone size is shown for a subset of rows, as once, few, many or a class of expanded clone.

CASSSLGATSTNYGYTF | TGCGCCAGCAGCTCCCTGGGGGCGACGTCGACTAACTATGGCTACACCTTC | TRBJ1-2 | . | . | TRBV5-1
CASSPADTGELFF | TGTGCCAGCAGCCCGGCAGACACCGGGGAGCTGTTTTTT | TRBJ2-2 | few | . | TRBV12-3/TRBV12-4
CSVETGGSYEQYF | TGCAGCGTTGAAACGGGAGGGTCCTACGAGCAGTACTTC | TRBJ2-7 | many | TRBD2 | TRBV29-1
CASSFGPGEWNEQFF | TGTGCCAGCAGCTTTGGCCCCGGGGAATGGAATGAGCAGTTCTTC | TRBJ2-1 | few | . | TRBV7-8
CASKKTGTGGAVTEAFF | TGTGCCAGCAAAAAAACCGGGACAGGGGGCGCAGTGACTGAAGCTTTCTTT | TRBJ1-1 | few | TRBD1 | TRBV12-3/TRBV12-4
CASRPGGLLQDTQYF | TGTGCCAGCAGGCCCGGGGGGCTCCTGCAAGATACGCAGTATTTT | TRBJ2-3 | few | . | TRBV28
CASSPRTGGGELFF | TGCGCCAGCAGCCCGAGGACAGGCGGCGGGGAGCTGTTTTTT | TRBJ2-2 | . | TRBD1 | TRBV5-1
CASSFWRGELNTGELFF | TGTGCCAGCAGCTTTTGGCGGGGGGAACTGAACACCGGGGAGCTGTTTTTT | TRBJ2-2 | . | TRBD2 | TRBV7-9
CASSKGEGGLGETQYF | TGCGCCAGCAGCAAGGGGGAGGGAGGGCTAGGGGAGACCCAGTACTTC | TRBJ2-5 | few | . | TRBV4-1
CASSLEGLAGDNEQFF | TGCGCCAGCAGCTTGGAGGGACTAGCGGGAGACAATGAGCAGTTCTTC | TRBJ2-1 | . | TRBD2 | TRBV5-1
CASSYRGRTEAFF | TGTGCCAGCAGTTACAGGGGGCGGACTGAAGCTTTCTTT | TRBJ1-1 | few | TRBD1 | TRBV6-5
CASSEVGGSYNEQFF | TGCGCCAGCAGTGAGGTGGGAGGGAGCTACAATGAGCAGTTCTTC | TRBJ2-1 | . | TRBD2 | TRBV10-1
CASSPGNNYEQYF | TGCGCCAGCAGTCCAGGGAACAACTACGAGCAGTACTTC | TRBJ2-7 | . | . | TRBV5-1
CASSSRDPGTDTQYF | TGTGCCAGCAGTAGCCGGGACCCCGGCACAGATACGCAGTATTTT | TRBJ2-3 | . | . | TRBV12-3/TRBV12-4
CATSPTGAGSSYEQYF | TGTGCCACCAGTCCGACGGGAGCGGGGAGCTCCTACGAGCAGTACTTC | TRBJ2-7 | few | TRBD2 | TRBV15
CAIGSNEKLFF | TGTGCCATCGGGTCTAATGAAAAACTGTTTTTT | TRBJ1-4 | few | . | TRBV10-3
CASSVEVGGTDTQYF | TGTGCCAGCAGCGTAGAGGTAGGAGGCACAGATACGCAGTATTTT | TRBJ2-3 | few | . | TRBV9
CASSYMGSYFGYTF | TGTGCCAGCAGTTATATGGGATCCTACTTTGGCTACACCTTC | TRBJ1-2 | few | . | TRBV6-5
CASSLGSAGVQETQYF | TGCGCCAGCAGCTTGGGGTCCGCGGGGGTACAAGAGACCCAGTACTTC | TRBJ2-5 | few | TRBD2 | TRBV5-1
CASSLVAQGTQYF | TGTGCCAGCAGCTTAGTGGCTCAGGGTACGCAGTATTTT | TRBJ2-3 | . | . | TRBV7-9
CSAGLSVFTEAFF | TGCAGTGCAGGGTTATCGGTTTTCACTGAAGCTTTCTTT | TRBJ1-1 | . | . | TRBV20-1
CASSFIQGNQPQHF | TGTGCCAGCAGTTTCATACAGGGCAATCAGCCCCAGCATTTT | TRBJ1-5 | many | . | TRBV28
CASSSTPRTEAFF | TGTGCCAGCAGCTCGACCCCACGCACTGAAGCTTTCTTT | TRBJ1-1 | . | . | TRBV11-1
CATSKGVRETQYF | TGTGCCACCAGCAAAGGGGTCCGGGAGACCCAGTACTTC | TRBJ2-5 | few | . | TRBV15
CASSFEPGHYNEQFF | TGTGCCAGCAGCTTCGAACCGGGACATTACAATGAGCAGTTCTTC | TRBJ2-1 | . | . | TRBV5-5
CATSRPGTDEKLFF | TGTGCCACCAGCAGGCCTGGGACGGATGAAAAACTGTTTTTT | TRBJ1-4 | . | . | TRBV15
CASSLTVAGIYNEQFF | TGCGCCAGCAGCTTGACCGTAGCGGGAATTTACAATGAGCAGTTCTTC | TRBJ2-1 | . | TRBD2 | TRBV5-1
CASSLLAGAHNEQFF | TGCGCCAGCAGCTTGCTCGCGGGGGCCCACAATGAGCAGTTCTTC | TRBJ2-1 | . | . | TRBV5-1
CASSVSLVIDEQFF | TGTGCCAGCAGCGTTTCCCTAGTTATCGATGAGCAGTTCTTC | TRBJ2-1 | . | . | TRBV7-7
CASSRLPGQGNTEAFF | TGTGCCAGCAGCCGCCTACCGGGACAGGGGAACACTGAAGCTTTCTTT | TRBJ1-1 | few | TRBD1 | TRBV14
CASSLQGRQPQHF | TGTGCCAGCAGTTTGCAGGGGCGTCAGCCCCAGCATTTT | TRBJ1-5 | . | . | TRBV12-3/TRBV12-4
CASSYSIGPRGSSDLEQFF | TGTGCCAGCAGTTACTCGATAGGCCCCCGTGGTAGCTCTGATCTTGAGCAGTTCTTC | TRBJ2-1 | . | . | TRBV6-2/TRBV6-3
CSVRGAISTGELFF | TGCAGCGTGCGGGGCGCGATTTCCACCGGGGAGCTGTTTTTT | TRBJ2-2 | few | . | TRBV29-1